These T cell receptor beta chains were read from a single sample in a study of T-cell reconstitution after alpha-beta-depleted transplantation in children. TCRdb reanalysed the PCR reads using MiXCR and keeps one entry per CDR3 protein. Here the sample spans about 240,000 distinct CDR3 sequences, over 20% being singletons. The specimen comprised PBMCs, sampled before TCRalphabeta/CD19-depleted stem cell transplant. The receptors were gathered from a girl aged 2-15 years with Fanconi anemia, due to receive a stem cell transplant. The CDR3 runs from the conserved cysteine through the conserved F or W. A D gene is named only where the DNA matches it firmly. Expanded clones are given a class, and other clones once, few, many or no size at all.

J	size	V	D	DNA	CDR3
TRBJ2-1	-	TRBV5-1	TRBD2	TGCGCCAGCAGCTCCAGCGGGAGCTACAATGAGCAGTTCTTC	CASSSSGSYNEQFF
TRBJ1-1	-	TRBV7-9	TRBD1	TGTGCCAGCAGCTTAACCCTCAATGGACAGGGCCACACTGAAGCTTTCTTT	CASSLTLNGQGHTEAFF
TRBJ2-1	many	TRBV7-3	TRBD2	TGTGCCAGCAGTCAACTAGCGGGGGGGTACAATGAGCAGTTCTTC	CASSQLAGGYNEQFF
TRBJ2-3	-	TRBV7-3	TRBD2	TGTGCCAGCAGCCGACTAGCGGGGACAGATACGCAGTATTTT	CASSRLAGTDTQYF
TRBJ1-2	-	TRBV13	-	TGTGCCAGCAGCTTGGGGGTGTCCGGGACACCCGCTCCTGGCTACACCTTC	CASSLGVSGTPAPGYTF
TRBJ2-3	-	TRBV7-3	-	TGTGCCAGCAGCTTCGGGTTGACAGATACGCAGTATTTT	CASSFGLTDTQYF
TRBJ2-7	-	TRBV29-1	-	TGCAGCGTTGGGGTAGGCGGGATCTACGAGCAGTACTTC	CSVGVGGIYEQYF
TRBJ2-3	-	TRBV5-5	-	TGTGCCAGCAGCCGGCGGGGTGGACAGTCGAGTACAGATACGCAGTATTTT	CASSRRGGQSSTDTQYF
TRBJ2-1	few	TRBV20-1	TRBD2	TGCAGTGCGCCCTCCACTAGCGGCATCAACAATGAGCAGTTCTTC	CSAPSTSGINNEQFF
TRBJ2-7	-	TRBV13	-	TGTGCCAGCAGCTTAGGTTATGGGACGTCCGAGCAGTGCTTC	CASSLGYGTSEQCF
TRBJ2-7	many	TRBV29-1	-	TGCAGCGTTCGACAGGGAGGTTACGAGCAGTACTTC	CSVRQGGYEQYF
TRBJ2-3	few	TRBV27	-	TGTGCCAGCAGTAAGCCGTGGGGGGGCACAGATACGCAGTATTTT	CASSKPWGGTDTQYF
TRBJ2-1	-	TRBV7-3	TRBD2	TGTGCCAGCAGCTTATCTAGCGGACTTTACAATGAGCAGTTCTTC	CASSLSSGLYNEQFF
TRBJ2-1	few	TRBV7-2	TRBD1	TGTGCCAGCAGCCAACGGAGTGGGACAGGGGAAAGCAATGAGCAGTTCTTC	CASSQRSGTGESNEQFF
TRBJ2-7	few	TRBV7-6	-	TGTGCCAGCAGCTTCCCACCATCGGACAGCCGGAGCTCCTACGAGCAGTACTTC	CASSFPPSDSRSSYEQYF
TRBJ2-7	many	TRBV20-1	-	TGCAGTGCTAGGGACTTACGCGAGCAGTACTTC	CSARDLREQYF
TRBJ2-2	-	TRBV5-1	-	TGCGCCAGCAGCTTGGGGATTCTAGCCGCAAACACCGGGGAGCTGTTTTTT	CASSLGILAANTGELFF
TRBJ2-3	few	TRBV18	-	TGTGCCAGCTCACCTTTGGCGGGGGCGGGAGATACGCAGTATTTT	CASSPLAGAGDTQYF
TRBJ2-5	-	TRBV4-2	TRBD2	TGTGCCAGCAGCCAAGTTGGGACTAGCGGGAGTGAGACCCAGTACTTC	CASSQVGTSGSETQYF
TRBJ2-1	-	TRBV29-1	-	TGCAGCGTTGAATGGGCAGGGGCGGAGCAGTTCTTC	CSVEWAGAEQFF
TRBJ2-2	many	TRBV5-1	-	TGCGCCAGCAGCTGGGTCGTGCCACCCGGGGAGCTGTTTTTT	CASSWVVPPGELFF
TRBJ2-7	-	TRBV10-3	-	TGTGCCATCAGTGGGGTTTCCTACGAGCAGTACTTC	CAISGVSYEQYF
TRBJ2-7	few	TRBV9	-	TGTGCCAGCAGCCCTCCTAGTCCTAGCTCCTACGAGCAGTACTTC	CASSPPSPSSYEQYF
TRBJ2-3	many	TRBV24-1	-	TGTGCCACCAGTGATTTGGAAGCCGGGTCAGATACGCAGTATTTT	CATSDLEAGSDTQYF
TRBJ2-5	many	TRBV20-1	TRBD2	TGCAGTGCTAGGCCCCTAGCGGATGAGACCCAGTACTTC	CSARPLADETQYF
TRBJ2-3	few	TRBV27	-	TGTGCCAGCAGTCTTCTCCTTAGTTACCTACAAGATACGCAGTATTTT	CASSLLLSYLQDTQYF
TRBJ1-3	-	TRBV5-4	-	TGTGCCAGCAGCTTATTTCTCGGGACACCGGACCTAACTGGAAACACCATATATTTT	CASSLFLGTPDLTGNTIYF
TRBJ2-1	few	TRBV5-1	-	TGCGCCAGCGGACCCGGGACTTTTTGGGTAAGCTCCTACAATGAGCAGTTCTTC	CASGPGTFWVSSYNEQFF
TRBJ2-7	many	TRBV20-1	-	TGCAGTGCTAGAGATCCCCCCGGCTTCGAGCAGTACTTC	CSARDPPGFEQYF
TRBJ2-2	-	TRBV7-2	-	TGTGCCAGCAGCTTAATGTTCACCGGGGAGCTGTTTTTT	CASSLMFTGELFF
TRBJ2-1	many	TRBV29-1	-	TGCAGCGTTGACCGTTCATTCAATGAGCAGTTCTTC	CSVDRSFNEQFF
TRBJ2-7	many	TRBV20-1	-	TGCAGTGCTACTAGGACAGCTTGGAACGATGGGGGGGCCTACGAGCAGTACTTC	CSATRTAWNDGGAYEQYF
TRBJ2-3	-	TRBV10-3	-	TGTGCCATCAGTGAGGGGGGGGCGGGGATCACAGATACGCAGTATTTT	CAISEGGAGITDTQYF
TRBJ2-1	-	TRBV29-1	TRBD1	TGCAGCGTTCCCAAAGGGCAGGGAGAATGGACAGGTGAGCAGTTCTTC	CSVPKGQGEWTGEQFF
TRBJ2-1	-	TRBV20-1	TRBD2	TGCAGTGCTAAAGCTAGCGGGATTGAGCAGTTCTTC	CSAKASGIEQFF
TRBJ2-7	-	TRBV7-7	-	TGTGCCAGCAGCTTGTCGGACGGAGACTACGAGCAGTACTTC	CASSLSDGDYEQYF
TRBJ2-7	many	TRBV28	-	TGTGCCAGCAGACCGACGACAGGGAGGGGTTACGAGCAGTACTTC	CASRPTTGRGYEQYF
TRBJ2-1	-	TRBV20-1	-	TGCAGTGCTAGTGAAGTGGTGGACGGGGCCAATGAGCAGTTCTTC	CSASEVVDGANEQFF
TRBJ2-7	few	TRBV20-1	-	TGCAGTGCTACCCCAAAAACAGGGATGTGGACCTACGAGCAGTACTTC	CSATPKTGMWTYEQYF
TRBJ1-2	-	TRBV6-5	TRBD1	TGTGCCAGCAGTTACTCGACAGGGGGCTTGGCCAATAACTATGGCTACACCTTC	CASSYSTGGLANNYGYTF
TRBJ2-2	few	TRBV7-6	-	TGTGCCAGCAGCTTAGCAGTGATACCGAACACCGGGGAGCTGTTTTTT	CASSLAVIPNTGELFF
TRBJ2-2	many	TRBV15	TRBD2	TGTGCCACTAAGGGACTAGTGGCCGGGGAGCTGTTTTTT	CATKGLVAGELFF
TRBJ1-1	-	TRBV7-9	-	TGTGCCAGCAGTCCGCCAGGGATCCCTGAAGCTTTCTTT	CASSPPGIPEAFF
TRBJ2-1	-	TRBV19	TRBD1	TGTGCCAGTATTTCGAGGACAGGGGGTCTCAATGAGCAGTTCTTC	CASISRTGGLNEQFF
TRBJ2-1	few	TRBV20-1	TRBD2	TGCAGTGCTAGAGGAGGAGCGGGGACCTACAATGAGCAGTTCTTC	CSARGGAGTYNEQFF
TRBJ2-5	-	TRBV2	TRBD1	TGTGCCACCAACAGGGGGCCTTGGGAGACCCAGTACTTC	CATNRGPWETQYF